Each of the 17 T cell receptor beta chains below was sequenced from the same sample in a study of Tregs in tolerant kidney transplant recipients. Generated by immunoSEQ multiplex PCR, the TCRdb table keeps only in-frame clones and is missing some. The table has 110,000 or so clones, around 91% seen once. Input material: CD4+ T cells from blood. These receptor sequences come from a human donor in good health.

The chain combines TRBV19 with TRBJ1-1; unclear D gene. Germline V gene sequence: CDR1 LNHDA, CDR2 SQIVND (reference sequence). V was shortened by 6 bases and J by 3 bases, with 8 bases between the two germline ends. This CDR3 region has 12 residues. The CDR3 sequence: CASRSGDTEAFF. For the CDR3, the DNA is TGTGCCAGTAGATCCGGGGACACTGAAGCTTTCTTT.

This sequence joins TRBV12-5 and TRBJ2-1; 12 nucleotides agree with TRBD2. V shed 4 bases, J shed 4 bases, and the junction held 11 bases outside the gene matches. The CDR3 has 18 residues. From germline, CDR1 is LGHNT and CDR2 FRNRAP. The CDR3 is CASGYTSTSGRPYNEQFF. CDR3 DNA: TGTGCTAGTGGTTACACCTCCACTAGCGGGAGGCCATACAATGAGCAGTTCTTC.

This clone showed up just once. The V call is TRBV7-2, the J call TRBJ1-2; 8 positions match TRBD1. Germline V gives CDR1 SGHTA, CDR2 FQGNSA. The CDR3 contains 13 residues. The ends lost 5 bases at V and 5 bases at J; junction bases unmatched: 4. The CDR3 DNA reads TGTGCCAGCAGCAAGGACAGGGTTTATGGCTACACCTTC. This encodes CASSKDRVYGYTF.

The chain has TRBV5-1 and TRBJ1-5; a weak D match, TRBD1 (5 bases). V lost 5 bases, J lost 0 bases, and 12 bases lay in between. This CDR3 region has 15 residues. Germline V gene lookup returns CDR1 SGHRS and CDR2 YFSETQ. CDR3 coding DNA: TGCGCCAGCAGTCCCGACGGACATAGCAATCAGCCCCAGCATTTT. Translation: CASSPDGHSNQPQHF.

The V gene is TRBV11-2, the J gene TRBJ2-1, with 12 nucleotides matching TRBD2. The germline CDR1 and CDR2 sequences are SGHAT and FQNNGV. This CDR3 spans 15 amino acids. Trimming cost V 4 bases and J 4 bases; bases outside gene matches: 2. The CDR3 DNA sequence: TGTGCCAGCAGCTGGACTAGCGGGAAGTACAATGAGCAGTTCTTC. Translation gives CASSWTSGKYNEQFF.

V usage is TRBV5-4 and J usage is TRBJ2-3; D remains unclear. The V and J ends lost 0 bases and 1 base respectively, with 9 bases between them. This CDR3 contains 15 residues. Germline lookup yields CDR1 SGHNT and CDR2 YYREEE (reference sequence). The CDR3 reads CASSLGGEGTDTQYF. The CDR3 nucleotides read TGTGCCAGCAGCTTGGGCGGAGAGGGCACAGATACGCAGTATTTT.

This rearrangement joins TRBV18 to TRBJ1-1; the D is unclear. CDR3 length: 16 amino acids. Germline V CDR1 and CDR2: KGHSH, LQKENI. The V and J ends lost 0 bases and 4 bases respectively, with 15 bases between them. The CDR3 nucleotides read TGTGCCAGCTCACCACCGTTAGGACTTCGGGTCACTGAAGCTTTCTTT. It is translated as CASSPPLGLRVTEAFF.

This sequence joins TRBV7-9 and TRBJ1-6; D might be TRBD1 (5 bases). Germline loops: CDR1 SEHNR, CDR2 FQNEAQ (reference sequence). The CDR3 covers 16 residues. Deletions cut 1 base from V and 10 bases from J, with 17 bases between. The DNA of the CDR3 is TGTGCCAGCAGCTTAGACTCCCAGGGTAGGGAGTCACCCCTCCACTTT. This encodes CASSLDSQGRESPLHF.

The chain is built from TRBV7-9 and TRBJ2-7, with 9 bases matching TRBD1. This CDR3 is built from 13 residues. The germline V gene encodes CDR1 SEHNR and CDR2 FQNEAQ (reference sequence). With V trimmed by 3 bases and J by 4 bases, 1 base remained unmatched. The CDR3 protein is CASSFDRGYEQYF. In DNA form, the CDR3 reads TGTGCCAGCAGCTTCGACAGGGGGTACGAGCAGTACTTC.

The chain has TRBV5-1 and TRBJ1-2, with 9 bases matching TRBD1. The CDR3 has 13 residues. V was clipped by 4 bases and J by 8 bases; unmatched bases: 6. Germline-derived CDR1 and CDR2 are SGHRS and YFSETQ. The CDR3 bases are TGCGCCAGCAGCGATGGGACAGGGTCCGGCTACACCTTC. Amino acid sequence: CASSDGTGSGYTF.

This clone is a singleton in its sample. The chain joins TRBV2 to TRBJ2-3, with D maybe TRBD2 (6 bases). Trimming left V 5 bases short and J 1 base short, with 10 bases between. Germline CDR1 and CDR2: SNHLY and FYNNEI. The CDR3 is 14 residues long. The CDR3 loop is CASSRTTRTDTQYF. The DNA for the CDR3 is TGTGCCAGCAGTCGGACTACCCGCACAGATACGCAGTATTTT.

The V and J genes are TRBV30 and TRBJ1-1; D perhaps matches TRBD1 (6 bases). The CDR3 has 13 residues. Germline V gene data show CDR1 as GTSNPN and CDR2 as SVGIG (reference sequence). The ends were cut back, 5 bases at V and 0 bases at J, with 10 bases in the middle. CDR3 bases: TGTGCCTGGGCTGGACAGCTGAACACTGAAGCTTTCTTT. Encoded protein: CAWAGQLNTEAFF.

The rearrangement uses TRBV5-1 and TRBJ2-5; 7 bases map to TRBD1. The germline V gene encodes CDR1 SGHRS and CDR2 YFSETQ. V dropped 0 bases and J dropped 3; count of bases not matched to a gene: 2. This CDR3 comprises 14 residues. This CDR3 reads CASSLAGTEETQYF. The CDR3 nucleotides are TGCGCCAGCAGCTTGGCCGGGACAGAAGAGACCCAGTACTTC. Full variable domain (rest looked up from reference TRBV5-1 and TRBJ2-5): KAGVTQTPRYLIKTRGQQVTLSCSPISGHRSVSWYQQTPGQGLQFLFEYFSETQRNKGNFPGRFSGRQFSNSRSEMNVSTLELGDSALYLCASSLAGTEETQYFGPGTRLLVL.

This clone appeared once. The V and J genes are TRBV5-5 and TRBJ2-7; 7 nucleotides agree with TRBD2. This CDR3 spans 18 amino acids. The germline V gene has CDR1 SGHKS and CDR2 YYEKEE (reference sequence). The junction had 17 bases not matched to a gene; V was cut back by 1 base and J by 4 bases. DNA for the CDR3: TGTGCCAGCAGCTTGTGGCAGATCGCAAACTTGGGAGGGTACGAGCAGTACTTC. It yields the protein CASSLWQIANLGGYEQYF.

This clone was counted once. CDR3 region: CASSFGALTGNTIYF. DNA for the CDR3: TGTGCCAGCAGCTTCGGGGCTTTGACTGGAAACACCATATATTTT. J is TRBJ1-3 and V is TRBV11-1; the D gene is possibly TRBD1 (5 bases). The CDR3 sequence is 15 residues long. The germline gives CDR1 SGHAT, CDR2 FQDESV (reference sequence). The ends were cut back, 3 bases at V and 2 bases at J, with 11 bases in the middle.

The V call is TRBV9, the J call TRBJ1-1; D ambiguous. Trimming took 4 bases from V and 6 from J, leaving 13 bases between them. This CDR3 is built from 13 residues. Germline CDR1 reads SGDLS; CDR2 reads YYNGEE. The CDR3 region has the DNA TGTGCCAGCAGCTTTACGGTTAACTCTGAAGCTTTCTTT. Protein: CASSFTVNSEAFF.

The chain uses TRBV7-2 and TRBJ1-1; TRBD1 is a possible D gene (5 bases). This CDR3 comprises 14 residues. Germline-derived CDR1 and CDR2 are SGHTA and FQGNSA. V was shortened by 2 bases and J by 1 base, with 8 bases between the two germline ends. In DNA form, the CDR3 reads TGTGCCAGCAGCTTAATGACAGAGAACACTGAAGCTTTCTTT. Translation: CASSLMTENTEAFF.